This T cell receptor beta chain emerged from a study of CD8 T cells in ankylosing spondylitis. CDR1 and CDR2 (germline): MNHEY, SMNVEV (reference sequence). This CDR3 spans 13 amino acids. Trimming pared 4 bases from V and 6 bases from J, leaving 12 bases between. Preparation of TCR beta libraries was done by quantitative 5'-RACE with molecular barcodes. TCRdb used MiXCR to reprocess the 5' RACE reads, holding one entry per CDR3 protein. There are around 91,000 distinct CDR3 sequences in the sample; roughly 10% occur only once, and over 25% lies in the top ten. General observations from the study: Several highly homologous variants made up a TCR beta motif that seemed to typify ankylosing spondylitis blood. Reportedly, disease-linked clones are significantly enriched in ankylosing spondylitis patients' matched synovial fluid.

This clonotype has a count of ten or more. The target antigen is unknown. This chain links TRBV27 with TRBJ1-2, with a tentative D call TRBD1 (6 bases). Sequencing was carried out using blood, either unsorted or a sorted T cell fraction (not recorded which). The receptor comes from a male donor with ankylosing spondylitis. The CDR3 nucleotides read TGTGCCAGCAGTTGGATACAGGGCCATGGCTACACCTTC. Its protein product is CASSWIQGHGYTF.